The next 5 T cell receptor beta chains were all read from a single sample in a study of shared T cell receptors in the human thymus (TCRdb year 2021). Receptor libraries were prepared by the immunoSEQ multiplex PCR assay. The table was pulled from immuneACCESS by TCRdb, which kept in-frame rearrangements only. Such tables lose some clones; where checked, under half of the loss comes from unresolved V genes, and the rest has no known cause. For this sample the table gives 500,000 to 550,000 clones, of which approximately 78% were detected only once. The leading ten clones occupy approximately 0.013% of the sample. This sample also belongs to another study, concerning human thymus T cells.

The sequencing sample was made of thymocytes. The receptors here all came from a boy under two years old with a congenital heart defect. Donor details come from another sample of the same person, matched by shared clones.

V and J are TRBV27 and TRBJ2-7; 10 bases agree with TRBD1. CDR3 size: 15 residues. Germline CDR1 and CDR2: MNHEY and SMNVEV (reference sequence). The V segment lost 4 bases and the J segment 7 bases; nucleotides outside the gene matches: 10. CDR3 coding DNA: TGTGCCAGCAGTTCGGGACAGGGGATAGGTGAAGAGCAGTACTTC. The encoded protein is CASSSGQGIGEEQYF.

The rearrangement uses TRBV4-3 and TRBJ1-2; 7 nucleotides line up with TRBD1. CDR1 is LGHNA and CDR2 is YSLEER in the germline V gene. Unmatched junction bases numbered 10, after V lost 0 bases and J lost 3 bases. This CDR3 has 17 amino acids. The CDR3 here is CASSQDQQGMEDYGYTF. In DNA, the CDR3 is TGCGCCAGCAGCCAAGACCAACAGGGGATGGAAGACTATGGCTACACCTTC.

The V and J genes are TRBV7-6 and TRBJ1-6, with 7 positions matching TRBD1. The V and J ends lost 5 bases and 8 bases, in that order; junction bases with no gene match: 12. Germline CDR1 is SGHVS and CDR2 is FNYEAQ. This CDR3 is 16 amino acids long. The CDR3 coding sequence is TGTGCCAGCAGCCTGCTCACCGGGACAGAGCATTCACCCCTCCACTTT. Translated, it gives CASSLLTGTEHSPLHF.

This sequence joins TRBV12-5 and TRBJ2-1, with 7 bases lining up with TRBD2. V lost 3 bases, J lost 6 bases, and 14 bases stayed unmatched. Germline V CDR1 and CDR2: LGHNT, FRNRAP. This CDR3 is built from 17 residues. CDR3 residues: CASGFAPTSAPSNEQFF. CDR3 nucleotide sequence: TGTGCTAGTGGTTTCGCGCCCACTAGCGCCCCCTCCAATGAGCAGTTCTTC.

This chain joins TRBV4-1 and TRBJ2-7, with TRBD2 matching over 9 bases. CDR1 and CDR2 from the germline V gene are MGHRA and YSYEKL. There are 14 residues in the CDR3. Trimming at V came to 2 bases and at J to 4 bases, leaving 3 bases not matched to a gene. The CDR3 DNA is TGCGCCAGCAGCCAAAGACTAGCGGCATACGAGCAGTACTTC. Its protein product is CASSQRLAAYEQYF.